A selection of T cell receptor beta chains follows, all from one sample in a study of monozygotic twins with inflammatory bowel disease. TCRdb re-called the 5' RACE reads and gives one entry per CDR3 protein, without DNA. The sample includes 210,000 or so distinct CDR3 sequences. The sequenced sample consisted of blood. The receptors come from a human donor with ulcerative colitis or Crohn's disease, or a healthy co-twin of an affected twin (not recorded which). Both conserved end residues are part of each CDR3.

TRBJ1-5	TRBV15	CATRVEGARQPQHF
TRBJ2-3	TRBV5-1	CASSPGLGGVGTQYF
TRBJ1-1	TRBV7-9	CASSLLGSKMNTEAFF
TRBJ2-5	TRBV7-9	CASSASGTGVGTQYF
TRBJ2-7	TRBV20-1	CTANTGAGEQYF
TRBJ1-5	TRBV9	CASSVAVKISNQPQHF
TRBJ1-1	TRBV29-1	CSVGRETEAFF
TRBJ1-2	TRBV6-5	CASSYSGQTTF
TRBJ2-6	TRBV12-3/TRBV12-4	CASGPGSGANVLTF
TRBJ2-1	TRBV11-2	CASSLDVWTSGVNEQFF
TRBJ2-2	TRBV13	CASSLGWDTPEGELFF
TRBJ2-7	TRBV20-1	CSATDREYYEQYF
TRBJ2-7	TRBV6-2/TRBV6-3	CASSRPFGDSSYEQYF
TRBJ1-1	TRBV6-2/TRBV6-3	CASTEAPARLGRSNTEAFF
TRBJ2-1	TRBV6-2/TRBV6-3	CASRATGQGPYNEQFF
TRBJ1-6	TRBV23-1	CASSQLSGLSLNSPLHF
TRBJ2-3	TRBV7-3	CASSLRPAGTGTDTQYF
TRBJ2-1	TRBV6-1	CASSEADLNEQFF
TRBJ2-2	TRBV5-1	CASRLTGYTGELFF
TRBJ2-7	TRBV29-1	CSVKIWTASYEQYF
TRBJ2-3	TRBV7-2	CASGTGSGRWGDTQYF
TRBJ2-1	TRBV9	CASSVWDWGYNEQFF
TRBJ2-2	TRBV5-1	CASSLAGANTGELFF
TRBJ2-2	TRBV4-3	CASSQLLAGDTGELFF
TRBJ2-7	TRBV28	CASSPGTGLREQYF
TRBJ2-3	TRBV6-5	CASSYMRTGNTDTQYF
TRBJ2-3	TRBV18	CASSAGISTDTQYF